The 3 T cell receptor beta chains in this list originate from one sample, sequenced in a study of cytomegalovirus exposure and HLA in healthy donors. PCR involved 60 Vbeta and 13 Jbeta primers. The repertoire was sequenced with immunoSEQ multiplex PCR; TCRdb's copy has only in-frame clones and lacks some. The sample lists some 250,000 clones, roughly 87% seen once, with around 5% in the top ten. The material sequenced was PBMCs. These receptors were collected from a woman in her thirties or forties in good health and CMV-seropositive.

The chain is built from TRBV27 and TRBJ2-1; 14 bases are shared with TRBD2. The CDR3 length is 16 residues. CDR1 MNHEY and CDR2 SMNVEV come from the germline V gene (reference sequence). V lost 7 bases and J lost 7; bases outside the gene matches: 9. CDR3: CASNTRRLAGGNEQFF. The CDR3 DNA sequence: TGTGCCAGCAACACTCGAAGACTAGCGGGGGGGAATGAGCAGTTCTTC.

The CDR3, as DNA: TGTGCCAAAGGGGGGGGTGGGGGCACTGAAGCTTTCTTT. This gives the protein CAKGGGGGTEAFF. The gene calls are TRBV30 and TRBJ1-1; D may be TRBD1 (6 bases). The CDR3 extends over 13 amino acids. Per germline, CDR1 GTSNPN and CDR2 SVGIG (reference sequence). Trimming took off 8 bases at V and 4 bases at J, with 17 bases between the two ends.

This sequence joins TRBV4-3 and TRBJ1-4; TRBD1 might be the D (5 bases). The CDR3 consists of 15 residues. CDR1 and CDR2 (germline): LGHNA, YSLEER. Trimming pared 4 bases from V and 0 bases from J, leaving 9 bases between. CDR3 in DNA: TGCGCCAGCAGCCCAGTGACAGCAACTAATGAAAAACTGTTTTTT. Translating it yields CASSPVTATNEKLFF.